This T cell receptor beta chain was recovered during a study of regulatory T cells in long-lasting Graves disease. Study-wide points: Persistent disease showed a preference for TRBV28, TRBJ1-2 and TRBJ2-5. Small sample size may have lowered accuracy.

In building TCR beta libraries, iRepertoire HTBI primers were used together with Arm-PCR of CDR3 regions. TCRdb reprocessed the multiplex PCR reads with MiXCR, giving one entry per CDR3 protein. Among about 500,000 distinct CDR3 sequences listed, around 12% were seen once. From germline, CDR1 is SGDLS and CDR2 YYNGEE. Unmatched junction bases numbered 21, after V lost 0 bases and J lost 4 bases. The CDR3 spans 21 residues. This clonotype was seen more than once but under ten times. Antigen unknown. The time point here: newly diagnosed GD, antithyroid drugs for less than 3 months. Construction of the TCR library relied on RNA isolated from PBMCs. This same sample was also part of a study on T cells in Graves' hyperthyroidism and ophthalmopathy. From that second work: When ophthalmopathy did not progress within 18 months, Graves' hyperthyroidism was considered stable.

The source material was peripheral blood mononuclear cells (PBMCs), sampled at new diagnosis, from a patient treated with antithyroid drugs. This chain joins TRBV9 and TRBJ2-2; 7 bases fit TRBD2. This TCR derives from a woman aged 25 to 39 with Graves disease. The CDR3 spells CASSVVSGEGMAGVVTGELFF. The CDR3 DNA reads TGTGCCAGCAGCGTAGTATCTGGCGAGGGCATGGCGGGAGTGGTCACCGGGGAGCTGTTTTTT.